This is a list of T cell receptor beta chains from one sample in a study of Graves' ophthalmopathy and Graves' hyperthyroidism. In TCRdb, the multiplex PCR reads were re-called with MiXCR into one record per CDR3 protein. This repertoire shows 600,000 to 950,000 distinct CDR3 sequences, roughly 40% found once; its top ten account for approximately 43%. Sequenced: peripheral blood. These TCRs come from an adult man with Graves' ophthalmopathy. CDR3s include the opening cysteine and the closing phenylalanine or tryptophan. Each record gives: V gene, D gene, J gene, clone size, CDR3 DNA, CDR3 protein. D genes are given only for firm matches. Clone size is given for some rows only: seen once, a few or many times, or a class if the clone is expanded.

TRBV20-1	TRBD1	TRBJ2-7	few	TGCAGTGCTCAAAATCCGGGACAGGGGGCGGGAGAGCAGTACTTC	CSAQNPGQGAGEQYF
TRBV11-3	-	TRBJ2-5	few	TGTGCCAGCAGCTTGGGTTTTAAGGAGACCCAGTACTTC	CASSLGFKETQYF
TRBV25-1	-	TRBJ2-2	-	TGTGCCAGCAGACGGGACGGGGGCACCGGGGAGCTGTTTTTT	CASRRDGGTGELFF
TRBV20-1	-	TRBJ1-5	-	TGCAGTGCTAGCGGCGCCCTAGGGAATCAGCCCCAGCATTTT	CSASGALGNQPQHF
TRBV20-1	-	TRBJ2-7	-	TGCAGTGCTATCCAACAAGCGGGTAGCTCCTACGAGCAGTACTTC	CSAIQQAGSSYEQYF
TRBV7-9	TRBD1	TRBJ1-1	many	TGTGCCAGCAGCTTTGGACAGGGATCACCAATGAACACTGAAGCTTTCTTT	CASSFGQGSPMNTEAFF
TRBV7-2	-	TRBJ1-5	-	TGTGCCAGCAGCTTAGAGGGATTTTATAGCAATCAGCCCCAGCATTTT	CASSLEGFYSNQPQHF
TRBV19	-	TRBJ1-2	-	TGTGCCAGTAGTACGGAATCGAACTATGGCTACACCTTC	CASSTESNYGYTF
TRBV7-9	-	TRBJ2-7	many	TGTGCCAGCAGCTTAGGATTAGGAGGGGGCGAGCAGTACTTC	CASSLGLGGGEQYF
TRBV9	-	TRBJ1-5	many	TGTGCCAGCAGCGTAGAACCAGGCCTCACTCAGCCCCAGCATTTT	CASSVEPGLTQPQHF
TRBV7-2	-	TRBJ1-5	-	TGTGCCAGCAGCCAAGAAGGGTACAACAATCAGCCCCAGCATTTT	CASSQEGYNNQPQHF
TRBV24-1	TRBD2	TRBJ2-5	few	TGTGCCACCAGTGAGTTTGGCGGGGGGGCGGACGGGCTGCGAGAGACCCAGTACTTC	CATSEFGGGADGLRETQYF
TRBV19	-	TRBJ2-2	few	TGTGCCAGTAGGGAACAGGGTACCGGGGAGCTGTTTTTT	CASREQGTGELFF
TRBV2	TRBD1	TRBJ1-4	-	TGTGCCAGCAGCACAGGACAGGCCCCAACTGATGAAAAACTGTTTTTT	CASSTGQAPTDEKLFF
TRBV4-1	TRBD1	TRBJ2-5	-	TGCGCCAGCAGCCAAGATAGAGGACAGGGGGCTGGAGAGCAGTACTTC	CASSQDRGQGAGEQYF
TRBV25-1	-	TRBJ2-1	few	TGTGCCAGCAGTGAAATGGGGGTTGGCAATGAGCAGTTCTTC	CASSEMGVGNEQFF
TRBV25-1	TRBD1	TRBJ2-7	-	TGTGCCAGCAGTTTATTGCGGACAGGGGGGTTCGAGCAGTACTTC	CASSLLRTGGFEQYF
TRBV24-1	-	TRBJ1-5	once	TGTGCCTGGAGTGTGACAAGGGACAATCAGCCCCAGCATTTT	CAWSVTRDNQPQHF
TRBV25-1	-	TRBJ2-7	-	TGTGCCAGCTCACGTCGGGACATGGATTACGAGCAGTACTTC	CASSRRDMDYEQYF
TRBV29-1	-	TRBJ1-6	many	TGCAGCGTTGAGGACGGAAATTCACCCCTCCACTTT	CSVEDGNSPLHF
TRBV10-3	-	TRBJ1-2	-	TGTGCCAGCTCCACAGAGACGGATTATGGCTACACCTTC	CASSTETDYGYTF
TRBV19	-	TRBJ1-2	many	TGTGCCAGTTCCCCGTCTTCTCTGCAAAATGGCTACACCTTC	CASSPSSLQNGYTF
TRBV4-3	-	TRBJ1-4	few	TGCGCCAGCAGCCAGCACAGTGCAACTAATGAAAAACTGTTTTTT	CASSQHSATNEKLFF
TRBV25-1	-	TRBJ1-4	many	TGTGCCAGCAGTGATCCGGTAGTATCCGTTGAAAAACTGTTTTTT	CASSDPVVSVEKLFF
TRBV29-1	-	TRBJ2-1	-	TGCAGCGTTGAAGCCCGTCGGGACCTACAGTTCTTC	CSVEARRDLQFF
TRBV2	-	TRBJ1-4	few	TGTGCCAGCAGTGATGGGGGGGACCAAACAACTAATGAAAAACTGTTTTTT	CASSDGGDQTTNEKLFF
TRBV19	TRBD1	TRBJ2-2	few	TGTGCCAGTAGTTCACAGGGGGCCGACGGGGAGCTGTTTTTT	CASSSQGADGELFF
TRBV25-1	-	TRBJ2-7	-	TGTGCCAGCAGGCCCCCGGGACTCCCAACCTACGAGCAGTACTTC	CASRPPGLPTYEQYF
TRBV10-3	TRBD2	TRBJ2-5	-	TGTGCCAGCAGCTTTCCGGGACTAGCGGAACAAGAGACCCAGTACTTC	CASSFPGLAEQETQYF
TRBV3-1	TRBD2	TRBJ2-5	-	TGTGCCAGCAGGGGACTAGTTTTGGAGACCCAGTACTTC	CASRGLVLETQYF
TRBV29-1	-	TRBJ1-4	-	TGCAGCGTTAGAAAGGGGGGCACGGCTAATGAAAAACTGTTTTTT	CSVRKGGTANEKLFF
TRBV10-3	-	TRBJ1-1	-	TGTGCCAGCATGGCGGGGGGAGGAACTGAAGCTTTCTTT	CASMAGGGTEAFF
TRBV25-1	TRBD1	TRBJ1-1	once	TGTGCCAGCAGTTCTCACGGGACAGGGGGGATTTGGAACACTGAAGCTTTCTTT	CASSSHGTGGIWNTEAFF
TRBV19	-	TRBJ1-1	few	TGTGCCAGTAGTTCTATAGGGGCGCGAACTGAAGCTTTCTTT	CASSSIGARTEAFF
TRBV20-1	TRBD1	TRBJ1-2	once	TGCAGTGCTAGGGGACAGGGTGGGGGTGGCTACACCTTC	CSARGQGGGGYTF
TRBV12-3/TRBV12-4	TRBD1	TRBJ1-2	-	TGTGCCAGCAGTTCCCACAGGGGTGGCTATGGCTACACCTTC	CASSSHRGGYGYTF
TRBV15	TRBD1	TRBJ2-7	many	TGTGCCACCAGCAGAGATATCGGGACAGCCTTTGCCTACGAGCAGTACTTC	CATSRDIGTAFAYEQYF